The 27 T cell receptor beta chains below all came from one sample that was sequenced in a study of blood T cell repertoires in COVID-19. Profiling relied on immunoSEQ multiplex PCR, and the TCRdb table lists in-frame clones only, not all of them. The profile covers 100,000 to 150,000 clones, with over 75% appearing a single time and 25% to 30% taken by the ten largest. Material: peripheral blood. The receptors were sampled from a woman over 75 with acute or convalescent COVID-19.

The chain combines TRBV28 with TRBJ1-3; unclear D gene. Looked up from germline, CDR1 is MDHEN and CDR2 is SYDVKM. The V end lost 2 bases, the J end lost 4 bases, and 12 bases lay between the germline ends. CDR3 length: 15 amino acids. CDR3 DNA sequence: TGTGCCAGCAGTTTACCCCCCGGGAACGGAAACACCATATATTTT. Its protein is CASSLPPGNGNTIYF.

The gene calls are TRBV10-3 and TRBJ2-7; TRBD1 aligns across 7 bases. Germline CDR1 and CDR2: ENHRY and SYGVKD. The J segment lost 5 bases and the V segment lost 4 bases, leaving 2 bases of the junction unmatched. CDR3 length: 12 amino acids. The CDR3 sequence is CAISGTGNEQYV. CDR3 sequence (DNA): TGTGCCATCAGTGGGACAGGAAACGAGCAGTACGTC.

This clone has more than one count but fewer than ten. The CDR3 loop is CASSQEIGWGTSNTGELFF. Written as DNA, the CDR3 is TGTGCCAGCAGCCAAGAAATTGGCTGGGGGACATCGAACACCGGGGAGCTGTTTTTT. The chain carries TRBV3-1 (or the pseudogene TRBV3-2) and TRBJ2-2, with D maybe TRBD1 (6 bases). Germline CDR1 reads LGHDT; CDR2 reads YNNKEL (reference sequence). Trimming pared 0 bases from V and 0 bases from J, leaving 17 bases between. The length of the CDR3 is 19 residues.

The rearrangement joins TRBV4-2 to TRBJ2-7; D remains unclear. Between the trimmed V and J ends, which lost 0 bases and 2 bases, there was a span of 8 bases. The CDR3 is 14 residues long. The germline V gene has CDR1 LGHNA and CDR2 YNFKEQ. CDR3 nucleotides: TGTGCCAGCAGCCAAGATCGTGTCGCCTACGAGCAGTACTTC. It yields the protein CASSQDRVAYEQYF.

The sample holds a few counts of this clone. The chain joins TRBV5-1 to TRBJ1-1; D uncertain. The CDR3 is made up of 13 amino acids. Germline CDR1 is SGHRS and CDR2 is YFSETQ. V lost 3 bases to trimming and J lost 1 base, with 7 bases between them. The chain's CDR3 is CASSYTTNTEAFF. The DNA for the CDR3 is TGCGCCAGCAGCTATACTACGAACACTGAAGCTTTCTTT.

The chain joins TRBV7-9 to TRBJ2-7; possibly TRBD2 for D (6 bases). Germline CDR1 is SEHNR and CDR2 is FQNEAQ (reference sequence). Trimming removed 3 bases at V and 4 bases at J, with 16 bases between. CDR3 size: 15 residues. The CDR3 protein is CASSLDRDWLYEQYF. Here the CDR3 DNA reads TGTGCCAGCAGCTTGGACCGGGACTGGTTGTACGAGCAGTACTTC.

The rearrangement joins TRBV7-2 to TRBJ2-7; TRBD1 agrees at 9 bases. The CDR3 contains 19 residues. Germline values: CDR1 SGHTA, CDR2 FQGNSA. Trimming removed 1 base from V and 7 bases from J; junction bases left unmatched: 20. The CDR3 spells CASSLVPVGSGTGPREQYF. The DNA for the CDR3 is TGTGCCAGCAGCTTAGTGCCCGTTGGATCCGGGACAGGGCCCAGGGAGCAGTACTTC.

This rearrangement joins TRBV6-2 or TRBV6-3 to TRBJ2-2, with 11 bases lining up with TRBD2. The germline V gene has CDR1 MNHEY and CDR2 SVGEGT. Trimming at V came to 4 bases and at J to 2 bases, leaving 3 bases not matched to a gene. This CDR3 has 16 amino acids. CDR3 protein: CASSSRLAGNTGELFF. In DNA form, the CDR3 reads TGTGCCAGCAGTTCCCGACTAGCGGGAAACACCGGGGAGCTGTTTTTT.

The gene calls are TRBV5-1 and TRBJ2-5, with TRBD2 identical over 11 bases. After removal of 3 bases from V and 5 bases from J, the junction contained 9 bases not matched to a gene. Germline-derived CDR1 and CDR2 are SGHRS and YFSETQ. This CDR3 region has 16 residues. CDR3 region: CASSSLAGGQTETQYF. The CDR3 nucleotides are TGCGCCAGCAGCTCCTTAGCGGGGGGGCAGACGGAGACCCAGTACTTC.

This chain connects TRBV5-1 to TRBJ2-5; no definite D call. This CDR3 contains 14 residues. Germline CDR1 is SGHRS and CDR2 is YFSETQ. Trimming cost V 2 bases and J 1 base, with 9 bases left between them. Here the CDR3 reads CASSFQNTQETQYF. DNA for the CDR3: TGCGCCAGCAGCTTCCAGAACACCCAAGAGACCCAGTACTTC.

This rearrangement joins TRBV18 to TRBJ2-7; 7 bases match TRBD1. With 4 bases clipped from V and 0 bases from J, the junction kept 6 bases outside the gene matches. The CDR3 length is 15 residues. Germline V gene data show CDR1 as KGHSH and CDR2 as LQKENI. CDR3 DNA sequence: TGTGCCAGCTCACGGCGGACAGGAGACTCCTACGAGCAGTACTTC. Translation gives CASSRRTGDSYEQYF.

The V call is TRBV2, the J call TRBJ1-1; possible D gene TRBD1, 5 bases. The V and J ends lost 5 bases and 3 bases respectively, with 10 bases between them. CDR1 SNHLY and CDR2 FYNNEI come from the germline V gene. The CDR3 has 13 residues. The CDR3 sequence is CASSRTLHTEAFF. In nucleotides, the CDR3 is TGTGCCAGCAGTAGGACACTCCACACTGAAGCTTTCTTT.

The rearrangement uses TRBV19 and TRBJ2-3, with a possible D match to TRBD1 (5 bases). CDR1 LNHDA and CDR2 SQIVND come from the germline V gene (reference sequence). The CDR3 is made up of 12 amino acids. V lost 6 bases to trimming and J lost 8 bases, with 12 bases between them. The CDR3 here is CASSTAGPTQYF. CDR3 nucleotide sequence: TGTGCCAGTAGCACCGCAGGGCCTACGCAGTATTTT.

The CDR3 region has the DNA TGTGCCAGCAGTCAACTAGCTGCCAATGAGCAGTTCTTC. It translates to CASSQLAANEQFF. The chain is built from TRBV6-5 and TRBJ2-1; maybe TRBD2 (6 bases). Per the germline V gene, CDR1 is MNHEY and CDR2 is SVGAGI. The V gene lost 5 bases and the J gene lost 6 bases, with 11 bases spanning the gap. The CDR3 is 13 residues long.

This clone has only a few counts. The genes are TRBV3-1 (or the pseudogene TRBV3-2) and TRBJ1-1; the D is unclear. The CDR3 covers 14 residues. V lost 0 bases and J 7 bases, leaving 12 bases between the germline ends. CDR1 and CDR2 (germline): LGHDT, YNNKEL (reference sequence). CDR3 sequence (DNA): TGTGCCAGCAGCCAAGATGGCCGGAGGAGTGAAGCTTTCTTT. Translating it yields CASSQDGRRSEAFF.

This clone appeared once. DNA of the CDR3: TGTGCCAGTAAAAGGGGAGGGACAGGGGACTATGGCTACACCTTC. As protein: CASKRGGTGDYGYTF. V gene TRBV19 combines with J gene TRBJ1-2, with 10 bases matching TRBD1. V lost 7 bases and J lost 3; bases outside the gene matches: 8. The CDR3 has 15 residues. CDR1 and CDR2 from the germline V gene are LNHDA and SQIVND (reference sequence).

The chain combines TRBV7-2 with TRBJ1-4; a weak D match, TRBD1 (6 bases). Trimming took 7 bases from V and 3 from J, leaving 12 bases between them. The CDR3 totals 14 residues. Per the germline V gene, CDR1 is SGHTA and CDR2 is FQGNSA. CDR3 residues: CASTLDRSNEKLFF. CDR3 nucleotide sequence: TGTGCCAGCACCTTGGACAGATCTAATGAAAAACTGTTTTTT.

V gene TRBV5-1 combines with J gene TRBJ1-4; D is perhaps TRBD1 (6 bases). Germline CDR1 is SGHRS and CDR2 is YFSETQ. V lost 2 bases to trimming and J lost 7 bases, with 12 bases between them. This CDR3 is built from 14 residues. CDR3 DNA: TGCGCCAGCAGCTTTGCAGGGGATGGTGAAAAACTGTTTTTT. It yields the protein CASSFAGDGEKLFF.

The genes are TRBV6-2 or TRBV6-3 and TRBJ2-3; D may be TRBD2 (6 bases). The V end was cut by 5 bases, the J end by 5 bases, with 14 bases between. Germline V gives CDR1 MNHEY, CDR2 SVGEGT. The CDR3 has 14 amino acids. In DNA, the CDR3 is TGTGCCAGCAGTACTCCGGGGGTCCGAGATACGCAGTATTTT. Its protein is CASSTPGVRDTQYF.

CDR3 sequence: CAISSTGGHYNEQFF. The CDR3 bases are TGTGCCATCAGTTCTACAGGGGGCCACTACAATGAGCAGTTCTTC. The V gene is TRBV10-3, the J gene TRBJ2-1, with TRBD1 identical over 9 bases. With 5 bases clipped from V and 3 bases from J, the junction kept 5 bases outside the gene matches. This CDR3 is built from 15 residues. Germline CDR1 ENHRY, CDR2 SYGVKD.

V usage is TRBV19 and J usage is TRBJ1-5; 7 bases agree with TRBD1. Germline CDR1 reads LNHDA; CDR2 reads SQIVND (reference sequence). With 5 bases clipped from V and 7 bases from J, the junction kept 5 bases outside the gene matches. The CDR3 is made up of 13 amino acids. This chain's CDR3 is CASSSRTGQPQHF. In DNA form, the CDR3 reads TGTGCCAGTAGTTCAAGGACAGGACAGCCCCAGCATTTT. Variable domain in full (rest from reference TRBV19 and TRBJ1-5): DGGITQSPKYLFRKEGQNVTLSCEQNLNHDAMYWYRQDPGQGLRLIYYSQIVNDFQKGDIAEGYSVSREKKESFPLTVTSAQKNPTAFYLCASSSRTGQPQHFGDGTRLSIL.

The gene calls are TRBV7-2 and TRBJ2-5, with TRBD1 as a possible D gene (5 bases). V shed 5 bases and J shed 5 bases, with 12 bases lying between them. The CDR3 contains 13 residues. In germline, CDR1 is SGHTA, CDR2 FQGNSA. The CDR3 reads CASSPRVGETQYF. The CDR3 DNA reads TGTGCCAGCAGCCCCAGGGTGGGGGAGACCCAGTACTTC. The full variable domain, its missing parts supplied by reference TRBV7-2 and TRBJ2-5, is GAGVSQSPSNKVTEKGKDVELRCDPISGHTALYWYRQSLGQGLEFLIYFQGNSAPDKSGLPSDRFSAERTGGSVSTLTIQRTQQEDSAVYLCASSPRVGETQYFGPGTRLLVL.

The rearrangement links TRBV27 to TRBJ1-2; D is possibly TRBD1 (5 bases). The CDR3 has 14 residues. Trimming took 3 bases from V and 3 from J, leaving 11 bases between them. Germline CDR1 reads MNHEY; CDR2 reads SMNVEV (reference sequence). CDR3 bases: TGTGCCAGCAGTTTTAGTGGAGGGGACTATGGCTACACCTTC. This encodes CASSFSGGDYGYTF.

This clone occurred once. The rearrangement joins TRBV5-1 to TRBJ2-5, with 10 bases aligning to TRBD2. After removal of 6 bases from V and 1 base from J, the junction contained 3 bases not matched to a gene. The CDR3 is 14 amino acids. In germline, CDR1 is SGHRS, CDR2 YFSETQ. The CDR3 coding sequence is TGCGCCAGCAAGGCTAGCGGGGGCCAAGAGACCCAGTACTTC. Its protein product is CASKASGGQETQYF.

The gene calls are TRBV28 and TRBJ1-5; D remains unclear. V was cut by 9 bases and J by 2 bases, with 11 bases left in between. The V gene's germline CDR1 is MDHEN and CDR2 SYDVKM. The CDR3 loop spans 13 amino acids. The chain's CDR3 is CASHAPGNQPQHF. CDR3 coding DNA: TGTGCCAGTCACGCCCCGGGCAATCAGCCCCAGCATTTT.

This chain links TRBV7-3 with TRBJ2-1, with 10 bases lining up with TRBD1. Trimming cost V 5 bases and J 4 bases; bases outside gene matches: 11. The length of the CDR3 is 17 residues. The germline V gene has CDR1 SGHTA and CDR2 FQGTGA. The CDR3 protein is CASSPQTGGSGYNEQFF. The DNA for the CDR3 is TGTGCCAGCAGCCCTCAGACAGGGGGCTCAGGGTACAATGAGCAGTTCTTC.

This clone has just one count. The chain has TRBV7-2 and TRBJ2-1; TRBD2 is a possible D gene (5 bases). There are 15 residues in the CDR3. Trimming took off 2 bases at V and 3 bases at J, with 11 bases between the two ends. The germline gives CDR1 SGHTA, CDR2 FQGNSA. The CDR3 sequence is CASSLQMSGYNEQFF. The CDR3 DNA follows: TGTGCCAGCAGCTTACAGATGAGCGGCTACAATGAGCAGTTCTTC. The complete variable domain, with remaining parts taken from reference TRBV7-2 and TRBJ2-1, reads GAGVSQSPSNKVTEKGKDVELRCDPISGHTALYWYRQSLGQGLEFLIYFQGNSAPDKSGLPSDRFSAERTGGSVSTLTIQRTQQEDSAVYLCASSLQMSGYNEQFFGPGTRLTVL.